The clone carrying this TCR beta chain turned up a few times. The antigen remains unidentified. The data originate from a study of T cell repertoires in cytomegalovirus infection. The wider study: In public TCR beta signatures, there were indications of both CMV infection and matching HLA type.

This CDR3 has 18 amino acids. Germline assignment: CDR1 SEHNR and CDR2 FQNEAQ (reference sequence). The ends lost 5 bases at V and 0 bases at J; junction bases unmatched: 7. From the reads, TCRdb called clonotypes with MiXCR, one entry per CDR3 protein. Of about half a million distinct CDR3 sequences listed, roughly a third are singletons. Points from the study as a whole: The ex vivo response was dominated by HLA-C-restricted CMV-specific TCR beta clonotypes.

The sample here was cultured PBMCs, taken from culture after CMV antigen stimulation. J is TRBJ2-6 and V is TRBV7-9; 10 bases line up with TRBD1. The source of this sequence is a human donor in good health (CMV status not recorded). Some clones in this sample may be carry-over from other donors' samples. The CDR3: CASSLRDRGPSGANVLTF. The CDR3 DNA reads as TGTGCCAGCAGCCTCCGGGACAGGGGACCCTCTGGGGCCAACGTCCTGACTTTC.